One sample yielded the 26 T cell receptor gamma chains listed below, sequenced in a study of gamma-delta chains in newborns, infants, children. TCRdb reran clone calling via CATT on the reads. Altogether roughly 1,600 gamma-chain clones are present, around 12% being singletons, with the ten largest covering roughly 53%. The specimen was blood. These receptors came from a child who was a newborn, infant or young child, either healthy, febrile or measles-vaccinated (not recorded which).

The chain couples TRGV9 to TRGJP. This CDR3 region has 15 residues. CDR1 is GITISATS and CDR2 is ISYDGTV in the germline V gene (reference sequence). V was pared by 6 bases and J by 7 bases, with 6 bases of the junction left unmatched. The CDR3 nucleotides read TGTGCCTTGTGGCTATGGGAGTTGGGCAAAAAAATCAAGGTATTT. It is translated as CALWLWELGKKIKVF.

By proportion, this clone is medium-sized. The same CDR3 also results from other DNA sequences found in this sample. The gene calls are TRGV9 and TRGJP. Germline loops: CDR1 GITISATS, CDR2 ISYDGTV (reference sequence). J was trimmed by 4 bases and V by 0 bases; bases with no gene match: 3. The CDR3 totals 17 residues. CDR3 protein: CALWEVPQELGKKIKVF. The CDR3 bases are TGTGCCTTGTGGGAGGTGCCTCAAGAGTTGGGCAAAAAAATCAAGGTATTT.

In its sample, this clone was seen a few times. One base away lies a much larger clone, so this may be a sequencing read error. This sample includes further DNA sequences coding for the same CDR3. This chain links TRGV9 with TRGJP. The CDR3 consists of 17 residues. Germline assignment: CDR1 GITISATS and CDR2 ISYDGTV (reference sequence). CDR3 sequence reads: CALWEVEQELGKKIKVF. CDR3 DNA: TGCGCCTTGTGGGAGGTGGAACAAGAGTTGGGCAAAAAAATCAAGGTATTT.

Remarks on this clone: Other nucleotide sequences in the sample specify the same CDR3. V and J are TRGV9 and TRGJP. This CDR3 is 17 amino acids long. Germline V CDR1 and CDR2: GITISATS, ISYDGTV (reference sequence). V lost 1 base, J lost 4 bases, and 4 bases stayed unmatched. The CDR3 region is CALWEVRQELGKKIKVF. Written as DNA, the CDR3 is TGTGCCTTGTGGGAGGTCCGCCAAGAGTTGGGCAAAAAAATCAAGGTATTT.

Comments on this clone: An end of the junction differs from the germline gene, which may be a read error. Other nucleotide sequences from this sample produce the same CDR3. The chain has TRGV9 and TRGJP. The CDR3 has 15 amino acids. Germline V gene sequence: CDR1 GITISATS, CDR2 ISYDGTV (reference sequence). The CDR3 DNA follows: TGCGCCTTGTGGGAGGTGCAATTGGGCAAAAAGATCAAGGTATTT. It yields the protein CALWEVQLGKKIKVF.

This clone is classed as medium-sized (0.01 to 0.1%). This CDR3 reads CALWEDTQELGKKIKVF. DNA for the CDR3: TGTGCCTTGTGGGAGGATACTCAAGAGTTGGGCAAAAAAATCAAGGTATTT. The rearrangement uses TRGV9 and TRGJP. V was clipped by 2 bases and J by 4 bases; unmatched bases: 5. The CDR3 has 17 residues. Per germline, CDR1 GITISATS and CDR2 ISYDGTV (reference sequence).

Concerning this clone itself: A far larger clone is one nucleotide away, so this likely arose from a read error. The identical CDR3 is also encoded by other nucleotide sequences in the sample. The J gene is TRGJP, the V gene TRGV9. Germline values: CDR1 GITISATS, CDR2 ISYDGTV (reference sequence). The CDR3 length is 16 residues. The CDR3 here is CALWEVRELGKKIKVF. The DNA for the CDR3 is TGTGCCCTGTGGGAGGTGCGGGAGTTGGGCAAAAAAATCAAGGTATTT.

The count of this clone is one. Compared with germline, one end of the junction differs, possibly owing to a read error. The V gene is TRGV9, the J gene TRGJ1 or TRGJ2. The germline gives CDR1 GITISATS, CDR2 ISYDGTV (reference sequence). The CDR3 covers 17 residues. The CDR3 coding sequence is TGTGCCTTGTGGGACGTCCTCCCCGGGGTGGGCAAAAAAATAAAGGTCTTT. Protein product: CALWDVLPGVGKKIKVF.

This clone has only a few counts. The chain is built from TRGV9 and TRGJP. V lost 0 bases, J lost 5 bases, and 4 bases stayed unmatched. The germline V gene has CDR1 GITISATS and CDR2 ISYDGTV (reference sequence). CDR3 length: 17 amino acids. The CDR3 loop is CALWEVGEELGKKIKVF. The CDR3 nucleotides read TGTGCCTTGTGGGAGGTGGGTGAAGAGTTGGGCAAAAAAATCAAGGTATTT.

This clone came up a few times. The V gene is TRGV9, the J gene TRGJ1 or TRGJ2. The V and J ends lost 2 bases and 0 bases, in that order; junction bases with no gene match: 1. The CDR3 has 13 residues. CDR1 is GITISATS, CDR2 ISYDGTV, per germline (reference sequence). DNA of the CDR3: TGTGCCTTGTGGGAGGCGAATTATTATAAGAAACTCTTT. Translation gives CALWEANYYKKLF.

By its share, this clone is medium-sized. The rearrangement links TRGV9 to TRGJP. Germline V gives CDR1 GITISATS, CDR2 ISYDGTV (reference sequence). The J segment lost 6 bases and the V segment lost 5 bases, leaving 4 bases of the junction unmatched. This CDR3 spans 15 amino acids. The CDR3 loop reads CALWVVELGKKIKVF. The CDR3 DNA follows: TGTGCCTTGTGGGTAGTAGAGTTGGGCAAAAAAATCAAGGTATTT.

By sample share, this clone is medium-sized. The CDR3 sequence is CALWEPGRQELGKKIKVF. The DNA for the CDR3 is TGTGCCTTGTGGGAGCCGGGGAGGCAAGAGTTGGGCAAAAAAATCAAGGTATTT. The chain combines TRGV9 with TRGJP. Trimming removed 3 bases from V and 2 bases from J; junction bases left unmatched: 7. CDR1 and CDR2 from the germline V gene are GITISATS and ISYDGTV (reference sequence). This CDR3 is 18 amino acids long.

About this clone itself: This likely came from a read error, as a far larger clone is one base away. The V call is TRGV9, the J call TRGJP. Per germline, CDR1 GITISATS and CDR2 ISYDGTV (reference sequence). The CDR3 has 17 amino acids. The CDR3 sequence is CALWEVQPESGKKIKVF. In DNA form, the CDR3 reads TGTGCCTTGTGGGAGGTGCAACCAGAGTCGGGCAAAAAAATCAAGGTATTT.

In the case of this clone: The same CDR3 can be traced to other DNA sequences in this sample. The genes are TRGV9 and TRGJP. The length of the CDR3 is 17 residues. The V segment lost 0 bases and the J segment 9 bases; nucleotides outside the gene matches: 8. The germline V gene has CDR1 GITISATS and CDR2 ISYDGTV (reference sequence). The CDR3 nucleotides are TGTGCCTTGTGGGAGGTGCTGGCAGGGTTGGGCAAAAAAATCAAGGTATTT. It specifies CALWEVLAGLGKKIKVF.

As concerns this clone: The junction differs from germline at one of its ends, possibly a read error. The V gene is TRGV9, the J gene TRGJP. CDR1 is GITISATS and CDR2 is ISYDGTV in the germline V gene (reference sequence). This CDR3 spans 16 amino acids. CDR3 nucleotides: TGTGCCTTGTGGGAGGTGCCGGGGTTGGGCAAAAAAATCGAGGTATTT. Protein sequence: CALWEVPGLGKKIEVF.

This clone was detected a few times. The protein recorded in TCRdb matches a much larger clone and deviates from this DNA's translation at residue 3, suggesting a read error; the protein here is obtained by translating the DNA. The chain combines TRGV9 with TRGJP. CDR1 and CDR2 from the germline V gene are GITISATS and ISYDGTV (reference sequence). The CDR3 sequence is 16 residues long. The chain's CDR3 is CASWEVRELGKKIKVF. The CDR3 DNA reads as TGTGCCTCGTGGGAGGTGCGAGAGCTGGGCAAAAAAATCAAGGTATTT.

This clone was found a few times. This chain uses TRGV8 with TRGJP1. The CDR3 is 17 residues long. Losses at the gene ends were 5 bases for V and 0 bases for J; bases not matched to a gene: 12. Germline CDR1 VENAVY, CDR2 YDSYNSRV. The CDR3: CATWAEAPHTTGWFKIF. The CDR3 coding sequence is TGTGCCACCTGGGCCGAGGCGCCACATACCACTGGTTGGTTCAAGATATTT.

This clone was observed a few times. One end of the junction is discordant with germline, which a read error may explain. This chain connects TRGV9 to TRGJP. In germline, CDR1 is GITISATS, CDR2 ISYDGTV (reference sequence). This CDR3 region has 17 residues. The CDR3 bases are TGTGCCTTGTGGGAGGACCCTGAAGAGTTGGGCGAAAAAATCAAGGTATTT. This gives the protein CALWEDPEELGEKIKVF.

As for this clone: A much larger clone differs by one base, so this may be a read error. The chain is built from TRGV9 and TRGJP. This CDR3 has 17 residues. V shed 1 base, J shed 7 bases, and the junction held 7 bases outside the gene matches. Germline CDR1 and CDR2: GITISATS and ISYDGTV (reference sequence). CDR3 sequence: CALWEVVLELGKKIKVF. The CDR3 DNA reads as TGTGCCTTGTGGGAGGTAGTATTGGAGTTGGGCAAAAAAATCAAGGTATTT.

Worth noting for this clone: A read error is likely here: a far larger clone is one base away. The rearrangement uses TRGV9 and TRGJP. In germline, CDR1 is GITISATS, CDR2 ISYDGTV (reference sequence). CDR3 length: 13 amino acids. The CDR3 sequence: CALRELGKKIKVF. The DNA for the CDR3 is TGTGCCTTGCGGGAGTTGGGCAAAAAAATCAAGGTATTT.

By frequency in the sample, this clone is medium-sized. Distinct nucleotide sequences in the sample also encode this CDR3. V gene TRGV9 combines with J gene TRGJP. The V gene end was trimmed by 2 bases and the J gene end by 7 bases; junction bases not matched to a gene: 8. The CDR3 length is 17 residues. Germline loops: CDR1 GITISATS, CDR2 ISYDGTV (reference sequence). CDR3 amino acids: CALWEAPLELGKKIKVF. The CDR3 nucleotides are TGTGCCTTGTGGGAGGCCCCTCTTGAGTTGGGCAAAAAAATCAAGGTATTT.

This clone counts as medium-sized. Other DNA sequences in the same sample also yield this CDR3. This chain links TRGV9 with TRGJP. Germline CDR1 GITISATS, CDR2 ISYDGTV (reference sequence). This CDR3 spans 17 amino acids. V lost 1 base to trimming and J lost 3 bases; unmatched junction nucleotides: 3. The CDR3 is CALWEVSQELGKKIKVF. CDR3 nucleotides: TGTGCCTTGTGGGAGGTCTCGCAAGAGTTGGGCAAAAAAATCAAGGTATTT.

This clone came up a few times. This chain links TRGV9 with TRGJP. V gave up 1 base and J gave up 7 bases; unmatched junction bases: 4. This CDR3 is 16 amino acids long. From germline, CDR1 is GITISATS and CDR2 ISYDGTV (reference sequence). CDR3 amino acids: CALWEVYELGKKIKVF. CDR3 bases: TGTGCCTTGTGGGAGGTATACGAGTTGGGCAAAAAAATCAAGGTATTT.

The CDR3, as DNA: TGTGCCACCTGGGACGGGCGGAAACTCTTT. Its translation is CATWDGRKLF. This sequence joins TRGV2 and TRGJ1 or TRGJ2. CDR1 and CDR2 (germline): EGSNGY, YDSYNSKV. Trimming removed 0 bases from V and 12 bases from J; junction bases left unmatched: 2. CDR3 length: 10 residues.

A note on this clone: Being one base from a much bigger clone, this may be a read error. The genes are TRGV9 and TRGJP. CDR3 length: 17 residues. The germline V gene has CDR1 GITISATS and CDR2 ISYDGTV (reference sequence). The CDR3 loop reads CALWEVHQGLGKKIKVF. The CDR3, as DNA: TGTGCCTTGTGGGAGGTGCACCAAGGGTTGGGCAAAAAAATCAAGGTATTT.

Details on this clone: A much larger clone lies one base from this, so it may be a read error. The rearrangement links TRGV9 to TRGJP. The CDR3 runs 17 residues. CDR1 is GITISATS, CDR2 ISYDGTV, per germline (reference sequence). The CDR3: CAFWEVQGELGKKIKVF. DNA for the CDR3: TGTGCCTTCTGGGAGGTGCAAGGAGAGTTGGGCAAAAAAATCAAGGTATTT.